This is a list of T cell receptor beta chains from one sample in a study of blood T cell repertoires in COVID-19. Only in-frame clones appear in the TCRdb table, and some are missing; sequencing was by immunoSEQ multiplex PCR. The sample contains around 150,000 clones, about 83% of which appear only once. The specimen sequenced was peripheral blood. All receptors come from a man in his fifties or sixties with acute or convalescent COVID-19. Both conserved end residues are part of each CDR3. The order of the fields is J gene, clone size, V gene, D gene, CDR3 protein, CDR3 DNA. D genes are given only for firm matches. Size is omitted from some rows. Given values are once, few, many or a class for expanded clones.

TRBJ2-5 | . | TRBV5-4 | . | CASSRGGAGETQYF | TGTGCCAGCAGCAGGGGGGGGGCCGGTGAGACCCAGTACTTC
TRBJ2-2 | . | TRBV7-3 | . | CASNPGYTGELFF | TGTGCCAGCAACCCAGGTTACACCGGGGAGCTGTTTTTT
TRBJ1-5 | once | TRBV6-5 | . | CASSYSWMGSNQPQHF | TGTGCCAGCAGTTACTCTTGGATGGGCAGCAATCAGCCCCAGCATTTT
TRBJ1-6 | . | TRBV7-9 | . | CASSHNAGSHSPLHF | TGTGCCAGCAGCCATAACGCAGGATCCCATTCACCCCTCCACTTT
TRBJ2-1 | few | TRBV7-2 | . | CASSLDGGYNEQFF | TGTGCCAGCAGCTTAGACGGCGGCTACAATGAGCAGTTCTTC
TRBJ2-5 | . | TRBV6-1 | . | CASSERQVRKETQYF | TGTGCCAGCAGTGAAAGGCAGGTCCGAAAAGAGACCCAGTACTTC
TRBJ1-4 | . | TRBV5-6 | . | CASRPRGWQIEKLFF | TGTGCCAGCAGACCCCGCGGGTGGCAAATCGAAAAACTGTTTTTT
TRBJ2-2 | . | TRBV15 | TRBD2 | CATSRDFGLAGGPNTGELFF | TGTGCCACCAGCAGAGATTTCGGACTAGCGGGGGGGCCAAACACCGGGGAGCTGTTTTTT
TRBJ2-3 | . | TRBV4-1 | TRBD2 | CASSQEGASGGGTDTQYF | TGCGCCAGCAGCCAAGAGGGCGCAAGCGGGGGAGGGACAGATACGCAGTATTTT
TRBJ1-6 | . | TRBV10-1 | TRBD1 | CASSGGQNRGPSNSPLHF | TGCGCCAGCAGTGGGGGACAGAACAGGGGGCCTTCTAATTCACCCCTCCACTTT
TRBJ2-7 | . | TRBV5-6 | TRBD2 | CASSLVGTSGTYEQYF | TGTGCCAGCAGCTTGGTAGGCACTAGCGGAACCTACGAGCAGTACTTC
TRBJ2-1 | . | TRBV5-1 | . | CASSQSYGVSSYNEQFF | TGCGCCAGCAGCCAAAGCTACGGGGTAAGCTCCTACAATGAGCAGTTCTTC
TRBJ2-2 | . | TRBV27 | . | CASSPGVTGTGELFF | TGTGCCAGCAGTCCCGGGGTCACGGGCACCGGGGAGCTGTTTTTT
TRBJ2-7 | many | TRBV9 | TRBD1 | CASSAGGYEQYF | TGTGCCAGCAGCGCAGGGGGCTACGAGCAGTACTTC
TRBJ1-1 | . | TRBV5-1 | . | CASSLEVGANTEAFF | TGCGCCAGCAGCTTGGAGGTAGGGGCGAACACTGAAGCTTTCTTT
TRBJ1-5 | few | TRBV14 | TRBD1 | CASSQDKYRDRGEETYNQPQHF | TGTGCCAGCAGCCAAGATAAGTACCGGGACAGGGGCGAAGAGACCTATAATCAGCCCCAGCATTTT
TRBJ2-7 | . | TRBV20-1 | . | CSASGGYEQYF | TGCAGTGCTAGTGGCGGTTACGAGCAGTACTTC
TRBJ2-6 | . | TRBV27 | TRBD1 | CASSWDRAIASGANVLTF | TGTGCCAGCAGTTGGGACAGGGCGATTGCTTCTGGGGCCAACGTCCTGACTTTC
TRBJ1-3 | . | TRBV9 | . | CASSVGEVRNTIYF | TGTGCCAGCAGCGTAGGCGAAGTTAGAAACACCATATATTTT
TRBJ2-2 | . | TRBV19 | . | CASISTGKNTGELFF | TGTGCCAGTATCTCGACGGGGAAGAACACCGGGGAGCTGTTTTTT
TRBJ2-2 | few | TRBV25-1 | TRBD2 | CASSDQRGNSNTGELFF | TGTGCCAGCAGTGACCAGCGGGGCAATTCGAACACCGGGGAGCTGTTTTTT
TRBJ2-3 | . | TRBV5-1 | . | CASSLEGGGGDTQYF | TGCGCCAGCAGCTTGGAAGGCGGGGGCGGTGATACGCAGTATTTT
TRBJ1-1 | . | TRBV13 | . | CASSLRGLRASSEAFF | TGTGCCAGCAGCTTAAGGGGCCTCAGGGCCAGCTCTGAAGCTTTCTTT
TRBJ1-6 | . | TRBV6-5 | TRBD1 | CASRTGQGTSPLHF | TGTGCCAGCAGGACGGGACAGGGGACTTCACCCCTCCACTTT